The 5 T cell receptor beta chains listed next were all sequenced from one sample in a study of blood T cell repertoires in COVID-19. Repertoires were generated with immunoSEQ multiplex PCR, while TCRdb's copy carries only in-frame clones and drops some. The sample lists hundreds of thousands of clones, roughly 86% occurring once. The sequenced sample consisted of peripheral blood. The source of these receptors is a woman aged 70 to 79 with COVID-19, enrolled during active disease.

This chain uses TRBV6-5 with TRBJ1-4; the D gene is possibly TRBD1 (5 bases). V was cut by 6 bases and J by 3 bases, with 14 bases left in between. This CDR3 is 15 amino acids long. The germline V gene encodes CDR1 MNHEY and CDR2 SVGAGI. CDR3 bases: TGTGCCAGCAGCCTTACAGGTTCAGCTAATGAAAAACTGTTTTTT. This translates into CASSLTGSANEKLFF.

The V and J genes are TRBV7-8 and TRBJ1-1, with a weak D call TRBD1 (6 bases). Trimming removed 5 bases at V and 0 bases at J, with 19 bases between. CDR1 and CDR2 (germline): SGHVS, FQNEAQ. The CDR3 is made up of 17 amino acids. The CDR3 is CASSPSLTQGLNTEAFF. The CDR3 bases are TGTGCCAGCAGCCCGAGCTTGACACAGGGCTTGAACACTGAAGCTTTCTTT.

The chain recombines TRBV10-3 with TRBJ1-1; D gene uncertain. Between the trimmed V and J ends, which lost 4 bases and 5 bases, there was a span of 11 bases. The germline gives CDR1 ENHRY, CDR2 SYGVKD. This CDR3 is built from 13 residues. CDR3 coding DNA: TGTGCCATCAGTGTAGAGCGGAAGACTGAAGCTTTCTTT. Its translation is CAISVERKTEAFF.

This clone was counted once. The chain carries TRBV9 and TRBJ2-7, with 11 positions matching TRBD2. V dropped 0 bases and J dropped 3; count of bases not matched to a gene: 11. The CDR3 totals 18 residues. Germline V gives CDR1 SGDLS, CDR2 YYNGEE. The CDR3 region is CASSVGGSSGGLGYEQYF. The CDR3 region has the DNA TGTGCCAGCAGCGTAGGAGGGTCTAGCGGGGGGCTAGGCTACGAGCAGTACTTC.

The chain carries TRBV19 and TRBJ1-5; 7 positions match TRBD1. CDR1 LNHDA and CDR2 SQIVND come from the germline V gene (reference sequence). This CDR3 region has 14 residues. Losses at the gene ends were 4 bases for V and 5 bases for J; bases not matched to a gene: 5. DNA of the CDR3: TGTGCCAGTAGTAAGGGACAGACCTATCAGCCCCAGCATTTT. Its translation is CASSKGQTYQPQHF.